These T cell receptor beta chains were read from a single sample in a study of regulatory T cells in long-lasting Graves disease. One entry per CDR3 protein results from TCRdb running MiXCR on the multiplex PCR reads. The data show roughly 500,000 distinct CDR3 sequences, 9.5% to 15% seen once. This sample was also put to use in a study of T cells in Graves' hyperthyroidism and ophthalmopathy.

Sequenced material: peripheral blood mononuclear cells (PBMCs), taken at new diagnosis, from a patient treated with antithyroid drugs. These receptors were taken from a woman aged 25 to 45 with Graves disease. The conserved cysteine and the conserved F or W are not part of the CDR3 here. The order of the fields is V gene, CDR3 length, CDR3 protein.

TRBV11-2 | 16 | ASSLTSGLSEGTGELF
TRBV10-1 | 12 | ASSEGQVTGELF
TRBV11-2 | 15 | ASSLGMGRTRRETQY
TRBV19 | 13 | ASSGTGGEVSEAF
TRBV6-1 | 11 | ASSLDIHTEAF
TRBV18 | 13 | ASSPPWPADEKLF
TRBV20-1 | 16 | SARKGGGTAQPTDTQY
TRBV19 | 15 | ASSPLGGGDNTGELF
TRBV7-9 | 13 | ASNIPGQGLDEQF
TRBV12-3/TRBV12-4 | 13 | ASSFSGGSPGEQY
TRBV7-8 | 13 | ASSPRTSGDYEQY
TRBV28 | 14 | ASSPTRGSSTDTQY
TRBV7-2 | 15 | ASSLTLAGTSTDTQY
TRBV28 | 10 | AAGQGVSPLH
TRBV27 | 11 | ASSFRAGYEQY
TRBV2 | 11 | ASSDEGTTEAF
TRBV11-2 | 11 | ASSQGTVYEQY
TRBV29-1 | 15 | SVVGSAAQGYTDTQY
TRBV20-1 | 13 | SARDNPGHNTEAF
TRBV28 | 11 | ASSLVTNYGYT
TRBV7-3 | 13 | ASSLTGGARGGYT
TRBV6-2/TRBV6-3 | 12 | ASTSHRGRETQY
TRBV10-3 | 12 | AIRGLAGLNEQF
TRBV24-1 | 12 | ATSDFGRKNIQY
TRBV7-2 | 13 | ASRLVAVTNTEAF
TRBV19 | 13 | ASSIQDTMYTEAF
TRBV6-1 | 10 | ASRNTGQPQH
TRBV29-1 | 11 | SVDSNGGYEQY
TRBV25-1 | 15 | ASSEWGLAGSTGELF
TRBV18 | 11 | ASSPPGDNEQF
TRBV6-2/TRBV6-3 | 13 | ASTHSGRNGYEQY
TRBV18 | 13 | ASSQGPTGPYGYT
TRBV19 | 13 | ASSPLRGKGETQY
TRBV5-6 | 11 | ASNQLGASSEF
TRBV20-1 | 9 | SAYDPFEQF
TRBV2 | 8 | ASEVETQY
TRBV12-3/TRBV12-4 | 9 | ASSFEGEQF
TRBV7-2 | 14 | ASSFRLAGSTDTQY
TRBV2 | 12 | ASKTGQGNYGYT
TRBV29-1 | 11 | SVSRDSTDTQY
TRBV7-9 | 14 | ASSLGRQGSTDTQY
TRBV20-1 | 14 | SAEDETSGSSYEQY
TRBV5-4 | 12 | ASSSGGMMYGYT
TRBV25-1 | 10 | ASIPALETQY
TRBV7-3 | 13 | ASSLLGQGGSPLH
TRBV29-1 | 12 | SAQPGSHLDEQF
TRBV20-1 | 11 | SARPAWSDTQY
TRBV9 | 14 | ASSSQRGSSYNEQF
TRBV5-1 | 13 | ASSLEGYGFETQY
TRBV7-3 | 11 | ASSDGMRATQY
TRBV6-1 | 13 | ASRITGTGSYEQY
TRBV3-1 | 11 | ASSQVTAWTQY
TRBV15 | 10 | ATSRVKETQY
TRBV6-2/TRBV6-3 | 12 | ASSYYAANTEAF
TRBV2 | 12 | ASSEDSRVDEQY
TRBV6-2/TRBV6-3 | 13 | ASRGTSGRAGELF
TRBV7-2 | 12 | ASSSLIPTDTQY